A single sample gave rise to the 21 T cell receptor beta chains below, sequenced in a study of cytomegalovirus exposure and HLA in healthy donors (dated by TCRdb to about 2017). The protocol used for the library was the immunoSEQ multiplex PCR assay. As stored in TCRdb, this immuneACCESS dataset retains in-frame rearrangements with V and J assigned. A fraction of the clones does not appear; measured against another copy, unresolved V genes explain less than half of the discrepancy, and the remainder lacks a known reason. The sample table records about 140,000 clones; 90% to 95% of these occur just once. Together, the top ten hold 0.6% to 0.8% of the sample. The sample taken for sequencing was PBMCs. The receptor set was obtained from a man aged 18 to 29 in good health and CMV-seronegative.

This rearrangement joins TRBV30 to TRBJ1-1; 7 nucleotides agree with TRBD1. The germline CDR1 and CDR2 sequences are GTSNPN and SVGIG (reference sequence). The CDR3 totals 13 residues. Trimming removed 2 bases from V and 1 base from J; junction bases left unmatched: 1. The CDR3 sequence is CAWSRTGNTEAFF. The CDR3 region has the DNA TGTGCCTGGAGTAGGACAGGGAACACTGAAGCTTTCTTT.

The chain employs TRBV9 and TRBJ2-7; D is perhaps TRBD1 (6 bases). CDR3 size: 16 residues. From germline, CDR1 is SGDLS and CDR2 YYNGEE. The V and J ends lost 2 bases and 7 bases respectively, with 22 bases between them. In nucleotides, the CDR3 is TGTGCCAGCAGCGTGTCAGTTGAGGCCCTTAGGGGGGAGCAGTACTTC. Translation gives CASSVSVEALRGEQYF.

This sequence joins TRBV11-2 and TRBJ2-1, with 8 positions matching TRBD1. The CDR3 sequence is 15 residues long. The V and J ends lost 5 bases and 1 base, in that order; junction bases with no gene match: 4. Per the germline V gene, CDR1 is SGHAT and CDR2 is FQNNGV. CDR3 in DNA: TGTGCCAGCAGCAGTACAGGGGGGTCCTACAATGAGCAGTTCTTC. Translating it yields CASSSTGGSYNEQFF.

This clone was recorded a few times. The chain has TRBV19 and TRBJ1-2, with 8 bases aligning to TRBD1. Unmatched junction bases numbered 10, after V lost 9 bases and J lost 1 base. The CDR3 totals 15 residues. Germline CDR1 and CDR2: LNHDA and SQIVND (reference sequence). The chain's CDR3 is CASRQGRPNNYGYTF. CDR3 DNA: TGTGCCAGCCGACAGGGGAGGCCAAATAACTATGGCTACACCTTC. Full variable domain (remainder filled in from reference TRBV19 and TRBJ1-2): DGGITQSPKYLFRKEGQNVTLSCEQNLNHDAMYWYRQDPGQGLRLIYYSQIVNDFQKGDIAEGYSVSREKKESFPLTVTSAQKNPTAFYLCASRQGRPNNYGYTFGSGTRLTVV.

The chain recombines TRBV7-9 with TRBJ1-2, with no clear D. With 0 bases removed from V and 1 base from J, the gap between germline ends came to 6 bases. Germline-derived CDR1 and CDR2 are SEHNR and FQNEAQ (reference sequence). This CDR3 spans 14 amino acids. CDR3 sequence (DNA): TGTGCCAGCAGCTTAGCGCTAGTTAACTATGGCTACACCTTC. This encodes CASSLALVNYGYTF.

This clone showed up just a few times. The V and J genes are TRBV5-4 and TRBJ2-7; D might be TRBD1 (5 bases). The germline gives CDR1 SGHNT, CDR2 YYREEE (reference sequence). V was shortened by 5 bases and J by 2 bases, with 14 bases between the two germline ends. CDR3 length: 14 amino acids. CDR3 amino acids: CASSSTGIPYEQYV. CDR3 bases: TGTGCCAGCAGTTCTACAGGAATCCCCTACGAGCAGTACGTC.

The chain couples TRBV9 to TRBJ2-2, with D perhaps TRBD2 (5 bases). Trimming left V 0 bases short and J 6 bases short, with 9 bases between. The CDR3 sequence is 14 residues long. Germline CDR1 reads SGDLS; CDR2 reads YYNGEE. CDR3 amino acids: CASSVGTRAGELFF. DNA for the CDR3: TGTGCCAGCAGCGTAGGTACGCGGGCCGGGGAGCTGTTTTTT.

This clone was seen just once. The rearrangement joins TRBV9 to TRBJ1-5; D is possibly TRBD1 (5 bases). V was cut by 0 bases and J by 7 bases, with 14 bases left in between. The CDR3 covers 15 residues. Germline lookup yields CDR1 SGDLS and CDR2 YYNGEE. This CDR3 reads CASSVGGQGGQPQHF. In DNA form, the CDR3 reads TGTGCCAGCAGCGTAGGGGGTCAGGGAGGACAGCCCCAGCATTTT.

This clone was detected once. The J gene is TRBJ1-4, the V gene TRBV11-1, with TRBD1 matching 7 bases. The CDR3 has 16 residues. With 5 bases clipped from V and 0 bases from J, the junction kept 6 bases outside the gene matches. The germline CDR1 and CDR2 sequences are SGHAT and FQDESV (reference sequence). This CDR3 reads CASSVGQATTNEKLFF. CDR3 nucleotide sequence: TGTGCCAGCAGCGTCGGACAGGCTACAACTAATGAAAAACTGTTTTTT.

The chain employs TRBV7-2 and TRBJ2-1, with D possibly being TRBD2 (6 bases). The V gene's germline CDR1 is SGHTA and CDR2 FQGNSA. The V gene lost 0 bases and the J gene lost 7 bases, with 13 bases spanning the gap. The length of the CDR3 is 15 residues. CDR3 sequence (DNA): TGTGCCAGCAGCTTAGCATCGACTAGACGGAATGAGCAGTTCTTC. It is translated as CASSLASTRRNEQFF.

The chain combines TRBV21-1 with TRBJ2-5; TRBD1, as called in the table, went unchecked against the DNA. TRBV21-1 is assigned pseudogene status. The CDR3 runs 15 residues. In DNA, the CDR3 is TGTGCCAGCAGCACCCGACAGGGGTGGTGGGAGACCCAGTACTTC. This encodes CASSTRQGWWETQYF.

This chain links TRBV10-3 with TRBJ2-2; 11 nucleotides line up with TRBD1. Germline values: CDR1 ENHRY, CDR2 SYGVKD. The CDR3 contains 18 residues. After removal of 7 bases from V and 4 bases from J, the junction contained 14 bases not matched to a gene. For the CDR3, the DNA is TGTGCCATCAAAGGCGGCCTCACCGGGACAGGGGGCACCGGGGAGCTGTTTTTT. Its protein product is CAIKGGLTGTGGTGELFF.

This chain uses TRBV2 with TRBJ2-1; no definite D call. Per germline, CDR1 SNHLY and CDR2 FYNNEI. V was clipped by 5 bases and J by 0 bases, with 5 bases between them. CDR3 length: 13 amino acids. For the CDR3, the DNA is TGTGCCAGCAGTTGGAGCTCCTACAATGAGCAGTTCTTC. It is translated as CASSWSSYNEQFF. Supplemented by reference TRBV2 and TRBJ2-1, the full variable domain reads EPEVTQTPSHQVTQMGQEVILRCVPISNHLYFYWYRQILGQKVEFLVSFYNNEISEKSEIFDDQFSVERPDGSNFTLKIRSTKLEDSAMYFCASSWSSYNEQFFGPGTRLTVL.

The chain employs TRBV18 and TRBJ2-1, with TRBD2 matching over 13 bases. The CDR3 has 14 residues. V was clipped by 2 bases and J by 9 bases; unmatched bases: 1. Germline V gene lookup returns CDR1 KGHSH and CDR2 LQKENI. The CDR3 here is CASSPGTSGAEQFF. CDR3 DNA: TGTGCCAGCTCACCAGGGACTAGCGGGGCTGAGCAGTTCTTC.

The gene calls are TRBV27 and TRBJ1-6, with D maybe TRBD1 (5 bases). Germline V gene data show CDR1 as MNHEY and CDR2 as SMNVEV (reference sequence). Trimming left V 2 bases short and J 1 base short, with 6 bases between. The CDR3 runs to 15 residues. The CDR3 nucleotides read TGTGCCAGCAGTTTAGGGGGGTCCTATAATTCACCCCTCCACTTT. Protein: CASSLGGSYNSPLHF.

The rearrangement joins TRBV6-5 to TRBJ2-2, with TRBD1 as a possible D gene (6 bases). The CDR3 runs 15 residues. V gave up 2 bases and J gave up 4 bases, with 11 bases separating them. The germline V gene encodes CDR1 MNHEY and CDR2 SVGAGI. The DNA for the CDR3 is TGTGCCAGCAGTTACGGTTTGGGGGCCACCGGGGAGCTGTTTTTT. It encodes CASSYGLGATGELFF.

J is TRBJ1-1 and V is TRBV5-1, with 7 bases aligning to TRBD1. There are 15 residues in the CDR3. Trimming cost V 4 bases and J 0 bases; bases outside gene matches: 6. The germline gives CDR1 SGHRS, CDR2 YFSETQ. The chain's CDR3 is CASSLTQGLNTEAFF. Here the CDR3 DNA reads TGCGCCAGCAGCCTGACACAGGGGCTGAACACTGAAGCTTTCTTT. The full variable domain, its missing parts supplied by reference TRBV5-1 and TRBJ1-1, is KAGVTQTPRYLIKTRGQQVTLSCSPISGHRSVSWYQQTPGQGLQFLFEYFSETQRNKGNFPGRFSGRQFSNSRSEMNVSTLELGDSALYLCASSLTQGLNTEAFFGQGTRLTVV.

The chain is built from TRBV7-9 and TRBJ2-1; 7 nucleotides align to TRBD2. Unmatched junction bases numbered 10, after V lost 5 bases and J lost 9 bases. The V gene's germline CDR1 is SEHNR and CDR2 FQNEAQ (reference sequence). CDR3 length equals 14 residues. The chain's CDR3 is CASSALGLVIEQFF. The CDR3 nucleotides read TGTGCCAGCAGCGCGCTAGGACTAGTTATTGAGCAGTTCTTC.

This rearrangement joins TRBV27 to TRBJ2-7, with 8 positions matching TRBD1. The germline V gene encodes CDR1 MNHEY and CDR2 SMNVEV (reference sequence). The trim removed 3 bases at V and 10 bases at J, leaving 5 bases unmatched. The CDR3 contains 12 residues. The CDR3 DNA sequence: TGTGCCAGCAGTTTGGACAGGGACAAACAGTACTTC. Its protein is CASSLDRDKQYF.

The gene calls are TRBV6-5 and TRBJ1-2, with 8 positions matching TRBD1. The CDR3 length is 15 residues. Germline lookup yields CDR1 MNHEY and CDR2 SVGAGI. The ends lost 5 bases at V and 8 bases at J; junction bases unmatched: 13. As DNA, the CDR3 is TGTGCCAGCAGTGGGGCGGACAGGGTGGGAAGAGGCTACACCTTC. Translated, it gives CASSGADRVGRGYTF.

The genes are TRBV5-1 and TRBJ2-1, with TRBD2 matching over 8 bases. V trimming: 0 bases; J trimming: 6 bases; junction bases outside the gene matches: 5. Germline CDR1 reads SGHRS; CDR2 reads YFSETQ. The CDR3 has 15 amino acids. The CDR3 reads CASSLVALAGNEQFF. CDR3 sequence (DNA): TGCGCCAGCAGCTTGGTGGCGCTAGCGGGCAATGAGCAGTTCTTC.